This T cell receptor beta chain was captured in a study of CD8+CD57+ T cells in acquired aplastic anemia (dated by TCRdb to 2016 to 2019). Regarding the research as a whole: A mean of around 3.2 ug of DNA, ranging from roughly 0.19 to 27.4 ug, was extracted from sorted CD4+ and CD8+ cells. Mean read counts for healthy donor samples were 9 million to 10.8 million for CD4+ cells and some 11 million for CD8+ cells.

In this study, sorted CD4+ and CD8+ T cells from the blood of healthy subjects and of severe aplastic anemia patients had their TCR repertoires deep-sequenced. Ficoll-Paque density gradient centrifugation was used to isolate peripheral blood mononuclear cells. CD4+ and CD8+ T cells were sorted by FACS or magnetic beads before DNA extraction. Study-wide conclusions, independent of this receptor: Between patients and healthy controls, no significant difference in CD8+ Simpson's diversity was found (P=0.060). Roughly 31 CD8+ CDR3 sequences were shared between patients and controls but appeared highly expressed in patients and within their immunodominant clones.

TCR beta VDJ combination and CDR3 sequence profiling used genomic DNA as the template. An Illumina HiSeq 2000 was used for TCR repertoire sequencing. The study's processing was this. TRBV/TRBJ rearrangement plots, CDR3 size and DJ length profiles, and Simpson's diversity index were used to assess repertoires. The most abundant DNA sequence in the deep sequencing data was taken as the immunodominant clone. CDR3 amino acid sequences were checked for sharing across subjects and were also compared against the VDJdb database and published repertoires. In TCRdb, the public reads were trimmed at Q25 with fastp and aligned with MiXCR, with productive beta chains retained. Entries are consolidated by CDR3 protein sequence, retaining the most common genes and DNA. TCRdb's processing, not the authors' own work, is the source of the V and J calls. The sample includes more than 100,000 distinct CDR3 sequences, with 48% observed a single time. The ten largest clones add up to 2% to 3% of the sample.

This clonotype was counted ten times or more. Its antigen specificity is not known. Base quality data are lacking; no much larger clone is found one base away. The trim is 4 bases for V and 9 bases for J, with a gap of 9 bases between the germline ends. The germline V gene provides CDR1 MGHDK and CDR2 SYGVNS. The cysteine opens and the phenylalanine closes a CDR3 of 11 amino acids. The read is trimmed to its CDR3 DNA, 33 bases read in frame from base 1. Sequenced: sorted CD4+, CD8+, or CD8+CD57+ T cells (not recorded which) from PBMCs. The sequence is built from TRBV25-1 and TRBJ1-2, with no D gene named confidently. This TCR was sampled from a human donor in good health, serving as a control. The CDR3 sequence is CASSVSASYTF. DNA sequence: TGTGCCAGCAGTGTATCGGCTAGCTACACCTTC.